This T cell receptor beta chain was identified during a study of blood T cell repertoires in COVID-19. In the study overall: Spain, Italy and the United States supplied samples that represented acute and convalescent COVID-19. Nucleic acid was either cDNA or gDNA, and it came from T cells, B-cell-depleted T cells, or PBMCs.

Germline V gives CDR1 PRHDT, CDR2 FYEKMQ (reference sequence). The CDR3 is 16 residues long. V dropped 6 bases and J dropped 4 bases, with 22 bases sitting between them. There are a few counts of this clone. Original processing methods: Reference gene primers were amplified, and this amplification served to estimate nucleated cell counts. The repertoire was sequenced with immunoSEQ multiplex PCR; TCRdb's copy has only in-frame clones and lacks some. V and J calls and clone size follow that table, whereas D and trimming were derived from the DNA. The sample has around 200,000 clones; roughly 80% are singletons.

The receptor comes from a woman aged 40 to 49 with acute or convalescent COVID-19. The specimen sequenced was peripheral blood. The chain links TRBV13 to TRBJ2-7, with D perhaps matching TRBD2 (5 bases). The CDR3 here is CASSSRGSVWRYEQYF. The CDR3 DNA follows: TGTGCCAGCAGTTCCCGGGGATCCGTCTGGCGGTACGAGCAGTACTTC. Complete variable domain (other parts from reference TRBV13 and TRBJ2-7): AAGVIQSPRHLIKEKRETATLKCYPIPRHDTVYWYQQGPGQDPQFLISFYEKMQSDKGSIPDRFSAQQFSDYHSELNMSSLELGDSALYFCASSSRGSVWRYEQYFGPGTRLTVT.